Listed here are 24 T cell receptor beta chains from one sample, sequenced in a study of regulatory T cells in long-lasting Graves disease. Time point: newly diagnosed GD, antithyroid drugs for less than 3 months. Isolated PBMC RNA provided the starting material for the TCR library. The authors built TCR beta libraries using iRepertoire HTBI primers and Arm-PCR of CDR3 regions. TCRdb itself ran the multiplex PCR reads through MiXCR, one entry per CDR3 protein. The sample holds under 800,000 distinct CDR3 sequences, approximately 15% seen once. These data were likewise used in another study, on T cells in Graves' hyperthyroidism and ophthalmopathy.

This specimen consisted of peripheral blood mononuclear cells (PBMCs), obtained at new diagnosis, from a patient treated with antithyroid drugs. The receptors were sampled from a woman aged 30 to 39 with Graves disease.

This clonotype was recorded many times. The gene calls are TRBV29-1 and TRBJ2-2, with TRBD1 matching over 11 bases. CDR1 is SQVTM, CDR2 ANQGSEA, per germline. This CDR3 is built from 15 residues. J lost 3 bases, V lost 4 bases, and 4 bases had no gene match. The CDR3 spells CSVGTGQGDTGELFF. The CDR3, as DNA: TGCAGCGTTGGGACGGGACAGGGGGACACCGGGGAGCTGTTTTTT.

This clonotype was picked up many times. The chain links TRBV12-3 or TRBV12-4 to TRBJ1-5, with D possibly TRBD1 on 5 matching bases. There are 15 residues in the CDR3. V dropped 3 bases and J dropped 0 bases, with 9 bases sitting between them. The CDR3 DNA reads TGTGCCAGCAGTTTCGGAGGGGATAGCAATCAGCCCCAGCATTTT. Encoded protein: CASSFGGDSNQPQHF.

In its sample, this clonotype was seen a few times. This chain connects TRBV11-2 to TRBJ2-1; TRBD1 or TRBD2 may be the D gene (5 bases each). Germline V gene lookup returns CDR1 SGHAT and CDR2 FQNNGV. The V gene lost 6 bases and the J gene lost 4 bases, with 19 bases spanning the gap. CDR3 length: 16 residues. The CDR3 loop reads CASSRGTGILYNEQFF. The CDR3 DNA sequence: TGTGCCAGCAGTCGAGGGACCGGGATACTATACAATGAGCAGTTCTTC.

The chain's CDR3 is CSARDFSAEAFF. CDR3 DNA: TGCAGTGCTAGAGACTTCAGCGCTGAAGCTTTCTTT. The chain links TRBV20-1 to TRBJ1-1; D uncertain. The CDR3 loop spans 12 amino acids. Germline V CDR1 and CDR2: DFQATT, SNEGSKA (reference sequence). The V end lost 0 bases, the J end lost 6 bases, and 8 bases lay between the germline ends.

The sample holds many counts of this clonotype. The rearrangement joins TRBV27 to TRBJ2-1; TRBD1 agrees at 8 bases. The trim removed 6 bases at V and 7 bases at J, leaving 11 bases unmatched. This CDR3 spans 15 amino acids. In germline, CDR1 is MNHEY, CDR2 SMNVEV (reference sequence). CDR3 residues: CASREIGQGRNEQFF. For the CDR3, the DNA is TGTGCCAGCAGAGAAATAGGACAGGGTCGAAATGAGCAGTTCTTC.

The chain carries TRBV20-1 and TRBJ2-1; the D gene could be TRBD1 or TRBD2 (5 bases each). This CDR3 contains 16 residues. V dropped 4 bases and J dropped 0 bases, with 16 bases sitting between them. In germline, CDR1 is DFQATT, CDR2 SNEGSKA (reference sequence). CDR3 loop: CSAIAPVRGSYNEQFF. CDR3 in DNA: TGCAGTGCTATAGCCCCCGTGAGGGGCTCCTACAATGAGCAGTTCTTC.

This clonotype was observed a few times. The chain recombines TRBV6-2 or TRBV6-3 with TRBJ2-6; D is perhaps TRBD2 (5 bases). Germline values: CDR1 MNHEY, CDR2 SVGEGT. V lost 8 bases and J lost 0, with 14 bases in between. The length of the CDR3 is 16 residues. The CDR3 loop reads CASGSLTFSGANVLTF. The CDR3 nucleotides are TGTGCCAGCGGGAGCCTAACCTTCTCTGGGGCCAACGTCCTGACTTTC.

A few counts support this clonotype. This rearrangement joins TRBV15 to TRBJ2-1; D possibly corresponds to TRBD1 (6 bases). The CDR3 covers 15 residues. V dropped 5 bases and J dropped 2 bases, with 13 bases sitting between them. Per germline, CDR1 LNHNV and CDR2 YYDKDF (reference sequence). The CDR3 nucleotides read TGTGCCACCAGCCAGAAGGGGGTGCCCTACAATGAGCAGTTCTTC. Its translation is CATSQKGVPYNEQFF.

In its sample, this clonotype was seen many times. The CDR3 DNA reads TGCAGCGTTGCCAGGTCGGGGACTGAAGCTTTCTTT. Encoded protein: CSVARSGTEAFF. V gene TRBV29-1 combines with J gene TRBJ1-1; the D is unclear. This CDR3 spans 12 amino acids. CDR1 is SQVTM and CDR2 is ANQGSEA in the germline V gene. Trimming pared 4 bases from V and 5 bases from J, leaving 11 bases between.

This clonotype has more than one count but fewer than ten. V and J are TRBV12-3 or TRBV12-4 and TRBJ2-7; TRBD1 or TRBD2 may be the D gene (7 bases each). Trimming took 6 bases from V and 4 from J, leaving 22 bases between them. The CDR3 runs 16 residues. The CDR3, as DNA: TGTGCCAGCAGAACCCTCAGGGGAGGGGGCGCATACGAGCAGTACTTC. Translated: CASRTLRGGGAYEQYF.

The sample holds many counts of this clonotype. The chain is built from TRBV28 and TRBJ2-5; 8 bases line up with TRBD1. This CDR3 comprises 15 residues. The V gene end was trimmed by 3 bases and the J gene end by 5 bases; junction bases not matched to a gene: 8. CDR1 and CDR2 from the germline V gene are MDHEN and SYDVKM. As DNA, the CDR3 is TGTGCCAGCAGTTTCGGTAGACAGGGGCGGGAGACCCAGTACTTC. Translation gives CASSFGRQGRETQYF.

This clonotype has a handful of counts. V is TRBV7-9 and J is TRBJ2-1; no reliable D call. V lost 5 bases, J lost 7 bases, and 12 bases lay in between. The CDR3 length is 13 residues. Germline CDR1 reads SEHNR; CDR2 reads FQNEAQ (reference sequence). The CDR3 protein is CASSPFDLNEQFF. The CDR3 DNA sequence: TGTGCCAGCAGCCCCTTTGACTTGAATGAGCAGTTCTTC.

This clonotype came up many times. This chain uses TRBV28 with TRBJ1-4; D gene unclear. This CDR3 has 11 amino acids. V was cut by 6 bases and J by 7 bases, with 6 bases left in between. Germline loops: CDR1 MDHEN, CDR2 SYDVKM. The CDR3 protein is CASRSLEKLFF. The DNA of the CDR3 is TGTGCCAGCAGGAGCCTTGAAAAACTGTTTTTT.

Ten or more counts support this clonotype. The rearrangement links TRBV20-1 to TRBJ1-4, with 9 bases that match TRBD1. The CDR3 extends over 16 amino acids. Germline trimming cut 1 base from V and 5 bases from J; bases unmatched to any gene: 8. Germline V gene lookup returns CDR1 DFQATT and CDR2 SNEGSKA (reference sequence). The CDR3 DNA reads TGCAGTGCTAGAGGACACCCCGGGACAGGGAATGAAAAACTGTTTTTT. This gives the protein CSARGHPGTGNEKLFF.

This clonotype was counted at least ten times. The chain carries TRBV19 and TRBJ1-1; TRBD1 matches 7 bases. Looked up from germline, CDR1 is LNHDA and CDR2 is SQIVND (reference sequence). CDR3 length equals 14 residues. V trimming: 5 bases; J trimming: 0 bases; junction bases outside the gene matches: 3. The CDR3 DNA is TGTGCCAGTAGTCAACAGGGGATGAACACTGAAGCTTTCTTT. This codes for CASSQQGMNTEAFF. The full variable domain, rest sourced from reference TRBV19 and TRBJ1-1, is DGGITQSPKYLFRKEGQNVTLSCEQNLNHDAMYWYRQDPGQGLRLIYYSQIVNDFQKGDIAEGYSVSREKKESFPLTVTSAQKNPTAFYLCASSQQGMNTEAFFGQGTRLTVV.

At least ten counts were recorded for this clonotype. J is TRBJ1-1 and V is TRBV11-2, with 7 nucleotides matching TRBD1. V shed 5 bases, J shed 1 base, and the junction held 4 bases outside the gene matches. The V gene's germline CDR1 is SGHAT and CDR2 FQNNGV. The CDR3 covers 14 residues. The CDR3 here is CASSQTGKNTEAFF. The DNA of the CDR3 is TGTGCCAGCAGCCAGACAGGGAAGAACACTGAAGCTTTCTTT.

CDR3 nucleotide sequence: TGTGCCTGGAGCGGTCCAAACTATGGCTACACCTTC. This translates into CAWSGPNYGYTF. The rearrangement joins TRBV30 to TRBJ1-2, with D hard to call. The germline gives CDR1 GTSNPN, CDR2 SVGIG (reference sequence). The CDR3 is made up of 12 amino acids. V lost 3 bases to trimming and J lost 2 bases, with 7 bases between them.

DNA of the CDR3: TGTGCCACCAGCAGAGGGAGGGGGAGAAGCTTGGGTGAAAAACTGTTTTTT. Translating gives CATSRGRGRSLGEKLFF. The chain joins TRBV15 to TRBJ1-4; D might be TRBD1 (6 bases). Trimming took 1 base from V and 7 from J, leaving 19 bases between them. The CDR3 totals 17 residues. The germline V gene has CDR1 LNHNV and CDR2 YYDKDF (reference sequence).

In its sample, this clonotype was seen a few times. The gene calls are TRBV20-1 and TRBJ1-5, with D unresolved. V lost 6 bases and J 4 bases, leaving 13 bases between the germline ends. The germline CDR1 and CDR2 sequences are DFQATT and SNEGSKA (reference sequence). The CDR3 spans 13 residues. CDR3 in amino acids: CSAPPSGNQPQHF. CDR3 sequence (DNA): TGCAGTGCCCCCCCCAGCGGTAATCAGCCCCAGCATTTT.

This clonotype was counted many times. The genes are TRBV6-1 and TRBJ2-7, with unresolved D. Germline CDR1 reads MNHNS; CDR2 reads SASEGT. The ends were cut back, 8 bases at V and 3 bases at J, with 14 bases in the middle. This CDR3 comprises 13 residues. CDR3 amino acids: CASSAQLGYEQYF. CDR3 sequence (DNA): TGTGCCAGCTCGGCACAATTGGGCTACGAGCAGTACTTC.

This clonotype was seen a handful of times. This chain links TRBV27 with TRBJ2-1; perhaps TRBD2 as D (5 bases). Germline loops: CDR1 MNHEY, CDR2 SMNVEV (reference sequence). Trimming removed 2 bases from V and 9 bases from J, with 17 bases in between. CDR3 length equals 15 residues. The CDR3 loop reads CASSLVAPPRGEQFF. DNA of the CDR3: TGTGCCAGCAGTTTAGTAGCCCCTCCACGGGGTGAGCAGTTCTTC.

On this clonotype: This sequence may be a read error, since a much larger clone differs from it by one base. The chain is built from TRBV6-1 and TRBJ2-7; the D gene is possibly TRBD2 (5 bases). The CDR3 is 15 residues long. The germline V gene encodes CDR1 MNHNS and CDR2 SASEGT. CDR3: CTSTPSGFPSYEQYF. Written as DNA, the CDR3 is TGTACCAGCACTCCCTCGGGATTTCCCTCCTACGAGCAGTACTTC.

This clonotype was detected only a few times. This chain uses TRBV6-2 or TRBV6-3 with TRBJ1-2, with TRBD1 matching 8 bases. Germline-derived CDR1 and CDR2 are MNHEY and SVGEGT. The CDR3 is made up of 15 amino acids. The J segment lost 5 bases and the V segment lost 1 base, leaving 6 bases of the junction unmatched. The CDR3 sequence is CASSYFQGAGYGYTF. For the CDR3, the DNA is TGTGCCAGCAGTTACTTTCAGGGGGCGGGGTATGGCTACACCTTC.

In this sample, this clonotype turned up many times. The rearrangement uses TRBV2 and TRBJ2-7, with TRBD2 identical over 9 bases. V lost 1 base and J lost 6; bases outside the gene matches: 7. CDR3 length equals 15 residues. Germline V gives CDR1 SNHLY, CDR2 FYNNEI. The CDR3 here is CASSEELLAGSEQYF. DNA of the CDR3: TGTGCCAGCAGTGAAGAGCTACTAGCGGGTTCCGAGCAGTACTTC.